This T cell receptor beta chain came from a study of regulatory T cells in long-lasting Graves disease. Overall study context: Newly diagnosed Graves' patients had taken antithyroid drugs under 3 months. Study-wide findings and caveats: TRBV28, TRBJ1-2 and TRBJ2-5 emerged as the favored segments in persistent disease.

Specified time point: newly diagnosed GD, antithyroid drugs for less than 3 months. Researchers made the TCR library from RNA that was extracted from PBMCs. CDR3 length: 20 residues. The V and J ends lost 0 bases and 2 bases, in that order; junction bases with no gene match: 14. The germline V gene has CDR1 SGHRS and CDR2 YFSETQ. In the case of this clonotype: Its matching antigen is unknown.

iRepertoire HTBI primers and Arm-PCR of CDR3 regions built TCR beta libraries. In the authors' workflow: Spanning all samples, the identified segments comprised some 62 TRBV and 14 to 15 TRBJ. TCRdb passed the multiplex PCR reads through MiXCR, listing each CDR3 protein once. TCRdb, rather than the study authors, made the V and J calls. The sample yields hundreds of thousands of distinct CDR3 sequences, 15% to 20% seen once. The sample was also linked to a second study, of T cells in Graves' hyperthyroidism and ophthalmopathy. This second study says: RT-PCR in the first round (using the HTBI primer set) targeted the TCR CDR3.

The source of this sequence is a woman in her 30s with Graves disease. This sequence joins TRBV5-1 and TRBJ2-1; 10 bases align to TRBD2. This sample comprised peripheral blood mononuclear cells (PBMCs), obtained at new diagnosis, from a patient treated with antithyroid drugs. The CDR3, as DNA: TGCGCCAGCAGCTTGGCCTTTTTAGCGGGAGGCCCAGGACCCTACAATGAGCAGTTCTTC. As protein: CASSLAFLAGGPGPYNEQFF. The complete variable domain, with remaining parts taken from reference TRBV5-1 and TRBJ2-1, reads KAGVTQTPRYLIKTRGQQVTLSCSPISGHRSVSWYQQTPGQGLQFLFEYFSETQRNKGNFPGRFSGRQFSNSRSEMNVSTLELGDSALYLCASSLAFLAGGPGPYNEQFFGPGTRLTVL.